This TCR beta chain was identified in a study of CD8+CD57+ T cells in acquired aplastic anemia. Whole-study context: The study obtained an average of around 3.1 ug of DNA from sorted CD4+ and CD8+ cells.

This clonotype occurred many times. What it recognizes is unknown. Sequencing was done on patients that had shown CD8+CD57+ cell expansion by flow cytometry. Each of the patients presented with severe acquired aplastic anemia. The length of the CDR3 is 13 residues. The germline V gene encodes CDR1 SEHNR and CDR2 FQNEAQ (reference sequence). V lost 2 bases and J lost 8, with 10 bases in between. Whole-study results and caveats: Significance was not reached for CD8+ Simpson's diversity between patients and controls. Patients and controls had in common 25 to 30 CD8+ CDR3 sequences.

Genomic DNA constituted the template upon which TCR beta VDJ and CDR3 profiling was performed. One entry per CDR3 protein results from TCRdb running MiXCR on the reads. The sample carries roughly 500,000 distinct CDR3 sequences, under 40% recorded once. The sequenced sample was sorted CD4+, CD8+, or CD8+CD57+ T cells (not recorded which) from PBMCs. The sequence came from a human donor with aplastic anemia. J is TRBJ2-1 and V is TRBV7-9; D gene ambiguous. CDR3 protein: CASSLLGGDEQFF. The CDR3 nucleotides read TGTGCCAGCAGCTTATTAGGTGGTGATGAGCAGTTCTTC.